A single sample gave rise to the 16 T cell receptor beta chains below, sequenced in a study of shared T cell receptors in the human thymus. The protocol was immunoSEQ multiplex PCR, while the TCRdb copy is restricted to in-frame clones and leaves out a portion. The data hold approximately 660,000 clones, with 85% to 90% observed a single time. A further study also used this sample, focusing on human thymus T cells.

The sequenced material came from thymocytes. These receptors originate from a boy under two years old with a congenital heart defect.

CDR3 region: CASSFGPRGFGEQYF. CDR3 DNA: TGTGCCAGCAGCTTTGGACCCAGGGGGTTTGGAGAGCAGTACTTC. The chain has TRBV7-2 and TRBJ2-7; 7 nucleotides line up with TRBD1. Germline V lookup: CDR1 SGHTA, CDR2 FQGNSA. V shed 3 bases and J 7 bases; nucleotides not matched to a gene: 12. The CDR3 runs to 15 residues.

This chain's CDR3 is CASSERTSGSGEPYEQYF. The CDR3 DNA follows: TGTGCCAGCAGCGAGAGGACTAGCGGGAGTGGGGAACCCTACGAGCAGTACTTC. The chain couples TRBV5-4 to TRBJ2-7; 13 nucleotides agree with TRBD2. V lost 4 bases to trimming and J lost 2 bases; unmatched junction nucleotides: 12. The V gene's germline CDR1 is SGHNT and CDR2 YYREEE (reference sequence). The CDR3 loop spans 18 amino acids.

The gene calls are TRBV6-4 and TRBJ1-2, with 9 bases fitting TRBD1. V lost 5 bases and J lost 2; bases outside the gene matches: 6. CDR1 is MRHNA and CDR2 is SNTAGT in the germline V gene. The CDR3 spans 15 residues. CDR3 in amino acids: CASSHGTGLNYGYTF. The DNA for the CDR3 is TGTGCCAGCAGTCACGGGACAGGGCTGAACTATGGCTACACCTTC.

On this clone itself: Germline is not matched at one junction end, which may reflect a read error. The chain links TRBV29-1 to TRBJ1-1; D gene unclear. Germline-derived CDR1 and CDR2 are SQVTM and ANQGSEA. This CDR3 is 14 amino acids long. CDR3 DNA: TGCAGCGTTGTATCGAGTCCAGCGAACCCTGAAGCTTTCTTT. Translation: CSVVSSPANPEAFF.

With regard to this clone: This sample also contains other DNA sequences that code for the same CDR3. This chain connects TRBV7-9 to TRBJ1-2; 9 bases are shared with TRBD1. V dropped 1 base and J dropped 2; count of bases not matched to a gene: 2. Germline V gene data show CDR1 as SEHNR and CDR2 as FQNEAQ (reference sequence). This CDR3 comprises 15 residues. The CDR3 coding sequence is TGTGCCAGCAGCTTAGTGGGACAGGGCAACTATGGCTACACCTTC. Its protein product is CASSLVGQGNYGYTF.

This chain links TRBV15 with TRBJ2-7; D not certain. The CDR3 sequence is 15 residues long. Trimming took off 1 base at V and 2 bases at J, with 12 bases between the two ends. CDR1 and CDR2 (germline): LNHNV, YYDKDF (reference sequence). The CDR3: CATSRGPGPPYEQYF. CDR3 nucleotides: TGTGCCACCAGCAGAGGGCCAGGTCCCCCCTACGAGCAGTACTTC.

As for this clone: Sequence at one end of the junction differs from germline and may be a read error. The CDR3 coding sequence is TGTGCCAGCAGCCCCGGGACTAGCGGCTACCTCTCCCACGAGCAGTACTTC. Translating it yields CASSPGTSGYLSHEQYF. The chain uses TRBV11-2 and TRBJ2-7; the match to TRBD2 covers 11 bases. The CDR3 has 17 residues. The germline gives CDR1 SGHAT, CDR2 FQNNGV.

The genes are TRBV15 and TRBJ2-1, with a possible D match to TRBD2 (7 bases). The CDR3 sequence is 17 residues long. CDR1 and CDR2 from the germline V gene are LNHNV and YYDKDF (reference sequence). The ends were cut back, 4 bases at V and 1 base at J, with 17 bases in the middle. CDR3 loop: CATSTTGGRGSYNEQFF. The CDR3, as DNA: TGTGCCACCAGCACCACCGGAGGGAGGGGGTCCTACAATGAGCAGTTCTTC.

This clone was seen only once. The CDR3 spells CASSPPHFNEQFF. CDR3 DNA: TGTGCCAGCTCACCACCTCATTTCAATGAGCAGTTCTTC. This chain uses TRBV18 with TRBJ2-1; unclear D gene. The CDR3 runs 13 residues. Deletions cut 0 bases from V and 6 bases from J, with 6 bases between. Germline CDR1 KGHSH, CDR2 LQKENI. The whole variable domain, remainder taken from reference TRBV18 and TRBJ2-1, is NAGVMQNPRHLVRRRGQEARLRCSPMKGHSHVYWYRQLPEEGLKFMVYLQKENIIDESGMPKERFSAEFPKEGPSILRIQQVVRGDSAAYFCASSPPHFNEQFFGPGTRLTVL.

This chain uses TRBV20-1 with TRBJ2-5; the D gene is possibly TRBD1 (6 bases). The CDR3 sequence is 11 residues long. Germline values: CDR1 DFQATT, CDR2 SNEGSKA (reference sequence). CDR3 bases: TGCAGCCTCAGGGGTCAAGAGACCCAGTACTTC. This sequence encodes CSLRGQETQYF.

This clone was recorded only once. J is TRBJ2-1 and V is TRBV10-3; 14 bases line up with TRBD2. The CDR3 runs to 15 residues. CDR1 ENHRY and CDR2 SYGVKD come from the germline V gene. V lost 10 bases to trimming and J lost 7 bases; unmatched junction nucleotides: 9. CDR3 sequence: CATLGLAGEWNEQFF. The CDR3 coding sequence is TGTGCCACCCTGGGACTAGCGGGAGAATGGAATGAGCAGTTCTTC.

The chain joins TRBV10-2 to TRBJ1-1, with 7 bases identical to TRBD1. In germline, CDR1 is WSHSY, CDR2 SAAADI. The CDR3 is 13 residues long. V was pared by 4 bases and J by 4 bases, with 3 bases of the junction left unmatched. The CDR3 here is CASSGQGSTEAFF. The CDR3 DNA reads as TGCGCCAGCAGTGGACAGGGTAGCACTGAAGCTTTCTTT.

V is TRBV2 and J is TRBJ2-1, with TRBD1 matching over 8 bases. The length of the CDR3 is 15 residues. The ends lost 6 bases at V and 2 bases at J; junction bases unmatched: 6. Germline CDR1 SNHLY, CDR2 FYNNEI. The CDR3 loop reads CASRPGGHPYNEQFF. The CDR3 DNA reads TGTGCCAGCAGGCCAGGGGGCCATCCCTACAATGAGCAGTTCTTC.

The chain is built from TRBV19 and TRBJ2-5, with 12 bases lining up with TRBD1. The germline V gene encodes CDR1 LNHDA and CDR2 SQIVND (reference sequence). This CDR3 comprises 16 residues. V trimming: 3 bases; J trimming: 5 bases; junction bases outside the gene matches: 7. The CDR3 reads CASSIVGQGAQETQYF. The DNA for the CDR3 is TGTGCCAGTAGTATCGTGGGACAGGGGGCGCAGGAGACCCAGTACTTC.

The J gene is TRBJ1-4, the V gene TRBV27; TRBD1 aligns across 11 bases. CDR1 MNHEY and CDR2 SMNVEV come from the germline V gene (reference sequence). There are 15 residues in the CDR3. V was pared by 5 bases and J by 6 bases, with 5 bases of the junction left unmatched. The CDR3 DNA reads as TGTGCCAGCAGTCGGCCGGGACAGGGGGATGAAAAACTGTTTTTT. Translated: CASSRPGQGDEKLFF.

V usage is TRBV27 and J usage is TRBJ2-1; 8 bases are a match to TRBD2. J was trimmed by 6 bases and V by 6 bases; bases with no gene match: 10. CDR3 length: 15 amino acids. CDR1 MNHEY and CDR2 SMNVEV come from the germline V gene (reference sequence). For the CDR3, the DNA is TGTGCCAGCAGGGGAGCGGGAGTTTTTTCCAATGAGCAGTTCTTC. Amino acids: CASRGAGVFSNEQFF.